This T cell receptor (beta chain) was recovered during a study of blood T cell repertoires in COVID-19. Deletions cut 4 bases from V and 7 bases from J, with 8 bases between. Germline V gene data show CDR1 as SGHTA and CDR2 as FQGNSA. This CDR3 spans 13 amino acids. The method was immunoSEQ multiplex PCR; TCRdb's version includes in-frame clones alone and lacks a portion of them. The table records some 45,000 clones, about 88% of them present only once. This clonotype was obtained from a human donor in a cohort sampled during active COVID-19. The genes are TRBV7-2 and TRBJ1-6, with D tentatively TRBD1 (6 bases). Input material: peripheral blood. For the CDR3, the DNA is TGTGCCAGCAGCTCCAGGGGAAATTCACCCCTCCACTTT. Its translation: CASSSRGNSPLHF.